The TCR beta chain described here comes from a study of identical twins. A universal primer site arose from template switching, and cDNA bore unique molecular identifiers. TCRdb independently ran MiXCR on the 5' RACE reads; one entry per CDR3 protein. This table has some 500,000 distinct CDR3 sequences, roughly an eighth appearing once. This clonotype was detected ten times or more. Its antigen is as yet unknown. Study-wide points: Diverse VJ usage suggested most zero-insertion clonotypes were not invariant T cells. Out-of-frame beta chain sequences displayed weaker excess sharing between twins.

The J segment lost 3 bases and the V segment lost 4 bases, leaving 5 bases of the junction unmatched. The CDR3 runs 16 residues. Germline-derived CDR1 and CDR2 are MNHEY and SVGAGI. The sample was also reused in another study, on yellow fever vaccine responses in identical twins.

This receptor was identified in a woman aged 18-30 years in good health. This chain joins TRBV6-5 and TRBJ2-5; the match to TRBD2 covers 13 bases. The sequencing sample was made of CD4+ T cells sorted from blood. The CDR3 loop is CASSSRTSGGKETQYF. CDR3 DNA sequence: TGTGCCAGCAGTTCTCGGACTAGCGGGGGAAAAGAGACCCAGTACTTC.